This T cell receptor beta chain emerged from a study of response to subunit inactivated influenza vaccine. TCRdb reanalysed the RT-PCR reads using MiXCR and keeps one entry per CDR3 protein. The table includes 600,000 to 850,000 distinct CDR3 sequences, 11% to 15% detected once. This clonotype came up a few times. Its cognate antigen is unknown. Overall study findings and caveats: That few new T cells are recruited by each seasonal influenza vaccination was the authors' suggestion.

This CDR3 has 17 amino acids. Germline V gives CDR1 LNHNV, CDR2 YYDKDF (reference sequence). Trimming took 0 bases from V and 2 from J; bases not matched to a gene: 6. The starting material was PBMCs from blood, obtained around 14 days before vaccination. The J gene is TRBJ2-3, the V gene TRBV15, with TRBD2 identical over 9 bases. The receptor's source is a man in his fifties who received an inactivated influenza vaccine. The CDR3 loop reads CATSRESLAGLTDTQYF. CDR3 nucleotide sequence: TGTGCCACCAGCAGAGAATCTCTAGCGGGGCTCACAGATACGCAGTATTTT. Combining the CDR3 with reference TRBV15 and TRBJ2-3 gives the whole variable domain DAMVIQNPRYQVTQFGKPVTLSCSQTLNHNVMYWYQQKSSQAPKLLFHYYDKDFNNEADTPDNFQSRRPNTSFCFLDIRSPGLGDTAMYLCATSRESLAGLTDTQYFGPGTRLTVL.